This TCR beta chain was identified during a study of Ad26.COV2.S vaccination and SARS-CoV-2 variants. Study overall: Once, or twice with 56 days between doses, Ad26.COV2.S was given intramuscularly.

Described treatment: roughly 18 received Ad26.COV2.S at low or high dose, single or two shots; a few received placebo; per-sample allocation not given. The study sampled participants on day 63 after the first vaccine or placebo injection. Boston hosted the donor, who was an adult aged 18-55 years. Findings and limits, study-wide: Vaccine recipients surpassed placebo recipients in spike-specific TCR breadth. Researchers cautioned that TCR breadth and depth analyses may have underestimated total T cell responses.

CDR3 length: 14 residues. The V gene's germline CDR1 is GTSNPN and CDR2 SVGIG (reference sequence). V lost 1 base and J 9 bases, leaving 13 bases between the germline ends. Sequencing used immunoSEQ multiplex PCR; TCRdb keeps in-frame clones, though not all of them. Among about 320,000 clones, roughly 80% were seen once, and the ten largest hold around 2.2%. For this clone: Its antigen is undetermined.

The chain employs TRBV30 and TRBJ1-6, with D perhaps TRBD1 (6 bases). The TCR originated in a person between 18 and 60 years old who received the Ad26.COV2.S COVID-19 vaccine or a placebo. The sample consisted of peripheral blood, taken in a trial of Ad26.COV2.S vaccine versus placebo. CDR3 residues: CAWSGGAPFSPLHF. In DNA, the CDR3 is TGTGCCTGGAGTGGGGGGGCACCGTTTTCACCCCTCCACTTT.